This T cell receptor (beta chain) derives from a study of CD4 and CD8 cells across lung adenocarcinoma regions. This clonotype was observed a few times. This CDR3 is 14 amino acids long. J gave up 7 bases and V 3 bases, and 4 bases lay outside the gene matches. Germline V gene data show CDR1 as MRHNA and CDR2 as SNTAGT. Samples came from patients with localized non-small cell lung adenocarcinoma. One entry per CDR3 protein, called by TCRdb with MiXCR from the PCR reads. This table has roughly 10,000 distinct CDR3 sequences, 40% to 65% appearing once. This clonotype was obtained from a male donor with lung adenocarcinoma. The CD4 and CD8 labels of this study may be unreliable. This chain links TRBV6-4 with TRBJ2-1; TRBD2 matches 9 bases. The sequenced material came from CD4+ T cells from the margin of a lung tumor. CDR3 coding DNA: TGTGCCAGCAGTGAAGGCGGGGGGGGGAATGAGCAGTTCTTC. Translating gives CASSEGGGGNEQFF.